The clone carrying this T cell receptor beta chain was counted at least ten times. These data belong to a study of T cell repertoires in cytomegalovirus infection. This CDR3 has 14 amino acids. Trimming shortened V by 3 bases and J by 0 bases, and 8 bases separated the two germline ends. TCRdb used MiXCR to reprocess the reads, holding one entry per CDR3 protein. This sample has some 300,000 distinct CDR3 sequences; roughly 9.3% occur once, and the top ten carry over 2.5%. This receptor was obtained from a human donor in good health (CMV status not recorded). Some clones in this sample may be carry-over from other donors' samples. The sequenced sample consisted of PBMCs. The J gene is TRBJ1-2, the V gene TRBV12-3 or TRBV12-4; D gene uncertain. This chain's CDR3 is CASSFTDPNYGYTF. The CDR3 bases are TGTGCCAGCAGTTTTACCGATCCTAACTATGGCTACACCTTC.